This TCR beta chain was recovered during a study of neurological immune-mediated disorders. The cDNA was synthesized by 5'RACE incorporating 10-nucleotide random UMIs. TCRdb processed the 5' RACE reads anew with MiXCR; each CDR3 protein has one entry. This table holds 35,000 to 55,000 distinct CDR3 sequences, about 6.3% found once. In regard to this clonotype: As yet, its antigen is unknown.

CDR3 length: 14 amino acids. Germline values: CDR1 SGHTA, CDR2 FQGNSA. Findings and limits, study-wide: Expanded clones shared no CDR3 amino acid sequences across subjects, suggesting private repertoires in all groups. In HTLV-1-associated myelopathy, TCR clonal expansion was greatest, whereas multiple sclerosis had the least, falling below healthy controls.

For sorted libraries, the input was some 1 million CD4+ or CD8+ T cells. The TCR sequence derives from a woman in her 40s in good health. The chain carries TRBV7-2 and TRBJ1-2; tentatively, D is TRBD1 (6 bases). Sequencing input: CD4+ T cells from blood. The CDR3 loop reads CSSSLNRDTYGYTF. The CDR3, as DNA: TGTTCTAGCAGCTTAAACAGGGACACCTATGGCTACACCTTC.